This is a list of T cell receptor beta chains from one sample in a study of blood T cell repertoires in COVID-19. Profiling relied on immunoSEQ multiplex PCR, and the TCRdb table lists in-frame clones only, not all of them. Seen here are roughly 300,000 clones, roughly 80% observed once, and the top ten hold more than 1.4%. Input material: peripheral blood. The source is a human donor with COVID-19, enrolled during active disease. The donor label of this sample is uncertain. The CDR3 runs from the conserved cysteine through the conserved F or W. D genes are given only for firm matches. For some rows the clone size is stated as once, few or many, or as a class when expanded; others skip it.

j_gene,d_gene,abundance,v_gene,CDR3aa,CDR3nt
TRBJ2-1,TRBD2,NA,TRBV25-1,CASSGASGRFEQFF,TGTGCCAGCAGTGGCGCTAGCGGGAGGTTTGAGCAGTTCTTC
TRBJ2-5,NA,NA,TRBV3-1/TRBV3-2,CASSQDAAGGETQYF,TGTGCCAGCAGCCAAGATGCGGCCGGTGGGGAGACCCAGTACTTC
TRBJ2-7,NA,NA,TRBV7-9,CASSMDSSSYEQYF,TGTGCCAGCAGCATGGACAGTAGCTCCTACGAGCAGTACTTC
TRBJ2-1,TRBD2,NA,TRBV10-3,CAINSRGAGEEQFF,TGTGCCATCAACTCCCGAGGGGCGGGAGAAGAGCAGTTCTTC
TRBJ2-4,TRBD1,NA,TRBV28,CASRSTGTDIQYF,TGTGCCAGCAGATCGACAGGGACGGACATTCAGTACTTC
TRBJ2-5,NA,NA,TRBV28,CASGRIAVQETQYF,TGTGCCAGCGGAAGGATAGCGGTCCAAGAGACCCAGTACTTC
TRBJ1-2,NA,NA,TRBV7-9,CASSLGSSSSYGYTF,TGTGCCAGCAGCTTAGGGTCTTCCAGTTCCTATGGCTACACCTTC
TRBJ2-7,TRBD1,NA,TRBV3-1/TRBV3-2,CASSPRIQGAGHEQYF,TGTGCCAGCAGCCCCAGAATCCAGGGGGCGGGCCACGAGCAGTACTTC
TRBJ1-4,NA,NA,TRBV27,CASRAGGATNEKLFF,TGTGCCAGCAGGGCTGGGGGGGCAACTAATGAAAAACTGTTTTTT
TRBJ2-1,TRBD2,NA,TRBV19,CASSGRHSGSDEQFF,TGTGCCAGTAGTGGGCGACATAGCGGGAGCGATGAGCAGTTCTTC
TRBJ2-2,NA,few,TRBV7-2,CASSLALNTGELFF,TGTGCCAGCAGCTTAGCTCTCAACACCGGGGAGCTGTTTTTT
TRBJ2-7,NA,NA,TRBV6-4,CASSTDVYEQYF,TGTGCCAGCAGCACAGACGTCTACGAGCAGTACTTC
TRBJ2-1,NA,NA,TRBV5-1,CASSLRDEQFF,TGCGCCAGCAGCCTACGGGATGAGCAGTTCTTC
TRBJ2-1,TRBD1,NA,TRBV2,CASSAGTGGGSEQFF,TGTGCCAGCAGTGCCGGGACAGGGGGCGGAAGTGAGCAGTTCTTC
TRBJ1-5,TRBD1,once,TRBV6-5,CASRGDSYSNQPQHF,TGTGCCAGCAGAGGGGACAGCTATAGCAATCAGCCCCAGCATTTT
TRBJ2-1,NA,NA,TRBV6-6,CASSYSLDDNEQFF,TGTGCCAGCAGTTACTCACTAGATGACAATGAGCAGTTCTTC
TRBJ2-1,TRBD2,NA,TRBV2,CASSLAGRSYNEQFF,TGTGCCAGCAGTTTAGCGGGAAGGTCCTACAATGAGCAGTTCTTC
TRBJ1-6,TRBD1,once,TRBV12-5,CASGVGTGGSPLHF,TGTGCTAGTGGGGTCGGGACAGGGGGTTCACCCCTCCACTTT
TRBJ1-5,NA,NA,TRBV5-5,CASSSIFGGSQPQHF,TGTGCCAGCAGCTCGATTTTCGGGGGGAGTCAGCCCCAGCATTTT
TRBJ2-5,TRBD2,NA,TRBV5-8,CASSSLVSGREETQYF,TGTGCCAGCAGCTCTTTAGTAAGCGGGAGGGAAGAGACCCAGTACTTC
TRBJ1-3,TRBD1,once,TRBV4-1,CASSQVTGGSGNTIYF,TGCGCCAGCAGCCAAGTAACAGGGGGCTCTGGAAACACCATATATTTT
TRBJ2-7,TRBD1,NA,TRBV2,CASNRDRTYEQYF,TGTGCCAGCAACCGGGACAGAACCTACGAGCAGTACTTC
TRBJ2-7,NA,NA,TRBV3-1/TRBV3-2,CASSPEGGRVEQYF,TGTGCCAGCAGCCCGGAGGGGGGGCGGGTCGAGCAGTACTTC
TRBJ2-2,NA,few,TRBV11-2,CASSLETSGTGELFF,TGTGCCAGCAGCTTAGAGACTAGTGGGACCGGGGAGCTGTTTTTT
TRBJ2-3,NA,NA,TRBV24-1,CATQGLGTDTQYF,TGTGCCACCCAGGGTTTGGGCACAGATACGCAGTATTTT
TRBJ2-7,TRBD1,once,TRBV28,CASRSSGQGAYEQYF,TGTGCCAGCAGATCTTCGGGACAGGGGGCCTACGAGCAGTACTTC
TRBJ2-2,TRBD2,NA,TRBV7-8,CASSLQTSGNTGELFF,TGTGCCAGCAGCTTACAAACTAGCGGGAACACCGGGGAGCTGTTTTTT
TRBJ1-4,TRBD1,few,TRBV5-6,CASSRQGATNEKLFF,TGTGCCAGCAGCCGACAGGGCGCAACTAATGAAAAACTGTTTTTT
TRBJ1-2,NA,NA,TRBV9,CASSAQGGGRGYTF,TGTGCCAGCAGCGCCCAAGGTGGCGGGAGGGGCTACACCTTC
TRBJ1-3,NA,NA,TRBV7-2,CASSSDGNSGNTIYF,TGTGCCAGCAGTTCCGACGGGAACTCTGGAAACACCATATATTTT
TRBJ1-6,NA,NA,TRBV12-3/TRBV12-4,CASSPRGNSPLHF,TGTGCCAGCAGTCCACGGGGGAATTCACCCCTCCACTTT
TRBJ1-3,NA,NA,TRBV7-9,CASRVQGSSGNTIYF,TGTGCCAGCAGGGTACAGGGATCCTCTGGAAACACCATATATTTT
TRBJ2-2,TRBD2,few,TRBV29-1,CSVTESSGRPNTGELFF,TGCAGCGTTACCGAAAGTAGCGGGAGGCCTAACACCGGGGAGCTGTTTTTT
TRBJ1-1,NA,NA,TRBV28,CASRPTGYKNTEAFF,TGTGCCAGCAGACCCACGGGATACAAGAACACTGAAGCTTTCTTT
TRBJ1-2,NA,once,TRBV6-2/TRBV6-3,CASSYLDRDLYGYTF,TGTGCCAGCAGTTACTTGGACAGAGACCTCTATGGCTACACCTTC
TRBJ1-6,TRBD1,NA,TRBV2,CASFRDRGNSPLHF,TGTGCCAGCTTCCGGGACAGGGGCAATTCACCCCTCCACTTT
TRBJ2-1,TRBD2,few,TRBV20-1,CSASSLAGMSYNEQFF,TGCAGTGCTAGTAGTCTAGCGGGAATGTCCTACAATGAGCAGTTCTTC